A selection of T cell receptor beta chains follows, all from one sample in a study of CD8 T cells in ankylosing spondylitis. In TCRdb, the 5' RACE reads were re-called with MiXCR into one record per CDR3 protein. The data contain around 330,000 distinct CDR3 sequences, around 10% of them singletons. Sequencing was carried out using blood, either unsorted or a sorted T cell fraction (not recorded which). Receptor source: a female donor with ankylosing spondylitis or in good health (not recorded which). Each CDR3 is given with its conserved first and last residue. A D gene is named only where the DNA matches it firmly. Some rows have no size entry. The others give once, few or many, or a class for an expanded clone.

j_call | v_call | clone_size | d_call | cdr3_nt | cdr3_aa
TRBJ2-1 | TRBV20-1 | few | NA | TGCAGTGCTAGAATCGGTGGGAGTGAGCAGTTCTTC | CSARIGGSEQFF
TRBJ2-3 | TRBV19 | many | NA | TGTGCCAGTAGTGGGGGTGCTGATACGCAGTATTTT | CASSGGADTQYF
TRBJ2-2 | TRBV20-1 | many | TRBD2 | TGCAGTGCGAGGCCTAGCGGGAGTTACACCGGGGAGCTGTTTTTT | CSARPSGSYTGELFF
TRBJ1-2 | TRBV25-1 | many | NA | TGTGCCAGCACCGAAGGGCAAGGGGGCTATGGCTACACCTTC | CASTEGQGGYGYTF
TRBJ2-1 | TRBV27 | many | NA | TGTGCCAGCAGTTTAAAGGGACCGGACAATGAGCAGTTCTTC | CASSLKGPDNEQFF
TRBJ1-1 | TRBV5-1 | NA | TRBD1 | TGCGCCAGCAGCTTGGACCCGACAGGGGGCACTGAAGCTTTCTTT | CASSLDPTGGTEAFF
TRBJ2-7 | TRBV18 | few | NA | TGTGCCAGCTCACCTTCCGGGTTAGGCGAGCAGTACTTC | CASSPSGLGEQYF
TRBJ2-7 | TRBV5-1 | many | NA | TGCGCCAGCAGCTTAACGGGGGCAAACTACGAGCAGTACTTC | CASSLTGANYEQYF
TRBJ2-3 | TRBV6-1 | NA | NA | TGTGCCAGCAGGATGGCCCGGTTGGCTTACACAGATACGCAGTATTTT | CASRMARLAYTDTQYF
TRBJ1-2 | TRBV3-1 | NA | TRBD1 | TGTGCCAGCAGCCAGCCCGGGACAGGGGACTATGGCTACACCTTC | CASSQPGTGDYGYTF